This TCR beta chain stems from a study of Ad26.COV2.S vaccination and SARS-CoV-2 variants. Whole-study context: It was the COV1001 Ad26.COV2.S trial arm that included the donor.

Documented treatment: around 19 received Ad26.COV2.S at low or high dose, single or two shots; several received placebo; per-sample allocation not given. Sampling occurred on day 63 after the first vaccine or placebo injection. Donation was by an adult aged 18-55 years who was in Boston. Study-level results: Reported findings describe substantial breadth in spike-specific CD8+ and CD4+ T cell responses following vaccination.

Germline assignment: CDR1 LNHDA and CDR2 SQIVND (reference sequence). The CDR3 sequence is 16 residues long. Trimming at V came to 7 bases and at J to 2 bases, leaving 10 bases not matched to a gene. Note on this clone: Antigen: not known.

Some clones are missing from TCRdb's copy, which holds only in-frame ones; the method was immunoSEQ multiplex PCR. The sample has around 300,000 clones; roughly 90% are singletons. The chain links TRBV19 to TRBJ1-5, with 8 bases identical to TRBD1. This sample comprised peripheral blood, obtained in a trial of Ad26.COV2.S vaccine versus placebo. The TCR was taken from a person between 18 and 59 years old who received the Ad26.COV2.S COVID-19 vaccine or a placebo. The CDR3 DNA reads as TGTGCCAGTACCGGACAGGGCCTATGGCGCAATCAGCCCCAGCATTTT. Protein sequence: CASTGQGLWRNQPQHF. Together with reference TRBV19 and TRBJ1-5, the CDR3 gives the full variable domain: DGGITQSPKYLFRKEGQNVTLSCEQNLNHDAMYWYRQDPGQGLRLIYYSQIVNDFQKGDIAEGYSVSREKKESFPLTVTSAQKNPTAFYLCASTGQGLWRNQPQHFGDGTRLSIL.